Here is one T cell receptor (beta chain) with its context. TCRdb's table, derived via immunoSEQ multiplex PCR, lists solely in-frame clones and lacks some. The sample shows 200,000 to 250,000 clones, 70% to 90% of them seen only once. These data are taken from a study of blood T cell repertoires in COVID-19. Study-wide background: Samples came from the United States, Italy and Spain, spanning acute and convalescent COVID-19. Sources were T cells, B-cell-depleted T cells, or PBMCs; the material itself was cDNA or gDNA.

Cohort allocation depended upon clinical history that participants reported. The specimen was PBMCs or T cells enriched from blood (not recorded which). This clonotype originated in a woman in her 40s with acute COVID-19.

CDR3 DNA sequence: TGTGCCAGCAGCGTAGGCCCGACTGTGACAGGGGCTAACTATGGCTACACCTTC. Translated, it gives CASSVGPTVTGANYGYTF. This chain uses TRBV9 with TRBJ1-2, with 8 nucleotides matching TRBD1. The CDR3 has 18 amino acids. The V segment lost 0 bases and the J segment 0 bases; nucleotides outside the gene matches: 10. Germline values: CDR1 SGDLS, CDR2 YYNGEE.